Shown below are 6 T cell receptor beta chains from a single sample sequenced in a study of blood T cell repertoires in COVID-19. Clones were read by immunoSEQ multiplex PCR, and TCRdb kept only the in-frame ones, dropping some. The repertoire holds fewer than 400,000 clones, with 85% to 90% as singletons. The sample consisted of peripheral blood. The receptors derive from a woman aged 25-40 years with COVID-19, enrolled during active disease.

V is TRBV5-1 and J is TRBJ1-1; D ambiguous. This CDR3 has 14 residues. CDR1 is SGHRS and CDR2 is YFSETQ in the germline V gene. V lost 0 bases and J 4 bases, leaving 10 bases between the germline ends. The CDR3 sequence: CASSLGPGATEAFF. The DNA for the CDR3 is TGCGCCAGCAGCTTGGGTCCGGGAGCCACTGAAGCTTTCTTT.

On this clone itself: Other DNA sequences from this sample encode an identical CDR3 as well. The chain recombines TRBV27 with TRBJ1-5; D gene uncertain. This CDR3 contains 13 residues. CDR1 is MNHEY and CDR2 is SMNVEV in the germline V gene (reference sequence). Trimming stripped 3 bases from V and 4 bases from J, with 7 bases between. CDR3 nucleotides: TGTGCCAGCAGTTTTTCGGGAAATCAGCCCCAGCATTTT. Protein product: CASSFSGNQPQHF.

The chain combines TRBV19 with TRBJ2-1, with 8 nucleotides matching TRBD2. The CDR3 contains 15 residues. Germline lookup yields CDR1 LNHDA and CDR2 SQIVND (reference sequence). V lost 1 base, J lost 5 bases, and 4 bases stayed unmatched. The CDR3 sequence: CASSIGAGENNEQFF. The CDR3, as DNA: TGTGCCAGTAGTATAGGAGCGGGAGAGAACAATGAGCAGTTCTTC.

Concerning this clone: Possible read error: a much larger clone is one base away. The sample holds other DNA sequences that translate to the same CDR3. The chain has TRBV3-1 (or the pseudogene TRBV3-2) and TRBJ2-5, with 12 positions matching TRBD2. The germline V gene has CDR1 LGHDT and CDR2 YNNKEL (reference sequence). CDR3 size: 14 residues. After removal of 3 bases from V and 4 bases from J, the junction contained 0 bases not matched to a gene. CDR3 in amino acids: CASSQGLAGETQYF. The DNA of the CDR3 is TGTGCCAGCAGCCAGGGACTAGCGGGAGAGACCCAGTACTTC.

The V and J genes are TRBV2 and TRBJ1-1; D is perhaps TRBD1 (5 bases). Germline values: CDR1 SNHLY, CDR2 FYNNEI. Trimming took off 3 bases at V and 0 bases at J, with 11 bases between the two ends. This CDR3 contains 15 residues. The CDR3 loop is CASSDQGPMNTEAFF. For the CDR3, the DNA is TGTGCCAGCAGTGATCAGGGTCCTATGAACACTGAAGCTTTCTTT.

This clone was detected only once. V gene TRBV15 combines with J gene TRBJ2-5; 8 bases are a match to TRBD2. The J segment lost 2 bases and the V segment lost 0 bases, leaving 5 bases of the junction unmatched. The germline CDR1 and CDR2 sequences are LNHNV and YYDKDF (reference sequence). The CDR3 contains 16 residues. The CDR3 DNA follows: TGTGCCACCAGCAGAGATCAAGCGGGAGTGCAAGAGACCCAGTACTTC. This translates into CATSRDQAGVQETQYF.